The 30 T cell receptor beta chains given below trace back to one sample, sequenced in a study of T-cell memory formation after mild COVID-19 (dated by TCRdb to the early 2020s). Library method: 5' RACE. Instrument used: Illumina NovaSeq 6000. The public sequencing data were trimmed at Q25 with fastp and processed into clonotypes with MiXCR by TCRdb, which kept only in-frame beta chains. Each entry merges the rows of one CDR3 protein and shows their most common DNA and genes. This sample comprises about 55,000 distinct CDR3 sequences, about 27% of them detected only once. The ten largest clones take up roughly 43% of the sample. Sequencing was carried out using PBMCs or a T cell subset sorted from them (not recorded which). The receptors derive from a man younger than 35 who had mild COVID-19 (a few samples of this study predate the infection). The sample titles of this study are shuffled in the database, so cell type and time point are left out; the donor was told from shared clones.

This clonotype was observed a handful of times. One base away lies a much larger clone, so this may be a sequencing read error. The chain recombines TRBV4-2 with TRBJ2-2; D unclear. Trimming removed 0 bases at V and 6 bases at J, with 8 bases between. The germline CDR1 and CDR2 sequences are LGHNA and YNFKEQ. This CDR3 contains 14 residues. For the CDR3, the DNA is TGTGCCAGCAGCCAAGAGATAGCAGCCGGGGAGCTGTTTTTT. This gives the protein CASSQEIAAGELFF.

The V gene is TRBV2, the J gene TRBJ2-5, with 7 bases matching TRBD2. CDR3 length equals 14 residues. Per germline, CDR1 SNHLY and CDR2 FYNNEI. The CDR3, as DNA: TGTGCTACCTCGGGGGGAGGGGCTGAAGAGACCCAGTACTTC. Protein sequence: CATSGGGAEETQYF.

Points on this clonotype: The junction departs from germline at one end; a sequencing error may be responsible. The chain combines TRBV4-1 with TRBJ2-3, with 11 bases lining up with TRBD2. Germline values: CDR1 MGHRA, CDR2 YSYEKL. The CDR3 runs 13 residues. The CDR3 sequence: CASSLPGALAGDW. CDR3 DNA: TGCGCCAGCAGTCTCCCAGGAGCACTAGCGGGGGATTGG.

The chain is built from TRBV12-3 or TRBV12-4 and TRBJ2-1; no reliable D call. There are 14 residues in the CDR3. The V and J ends lost 3 bases and 3 bases respectively, with 9 bases between them. This CDR3 is CASSFSDNYNEQFF. DNA for the CDR3: TGTGCCAGCAGTTTTAGTGACAACTACAATGAGCAGTTCTTC.

This chain uses TRBV7-2 with TRBJ2-3, with 12 bases matching TRBD2. V gave up 5 bases and J gave up 1 base; unmatched junction bases: 4. The CDR3 is 16 amino acids. Germline-derived CDR1 and CDR2 are SGHTA and FQGNSA. The CDR3 sequence: CASSGLAGFRTDTQYF. DNA of the CDR3: TGTGCCAGCAGCGGACTAGCGGGGTTTCGCACAGATACGCAGTATTTT.

The sample holds many counts of this clonotype. J is TRBJ2-3 and V is TRBV6-1, with D perhaps being TRBD1 or TRBD2 (6 bases each). The germline V and J ends were trimmed by 8 bases and 4 bases, with 13 bases remaining between them. This CDR3 contains 13 residues. Germline values: CDR1 MNHNS, CDR2 SASEGT. CDR3 nucleotides: TGTGCCAGCGGGGGGCTAGGCGCAGATACGCAGTATTTT. Translating it yields CASGGLGADTQYF.

The V and J genes are TRBV10-3 and TRBJ2-3; D gene unclear. The CDR3 has 13 residues. Per the germline V gene, CDR1 is ENHRY and CDR2 is SYGVKD. V was trimmed by 3 bases and J by 0 bases, leaving 4 bases between them. The CDR3 loop is CAISDGSTDTQYF. Written as DNA, the CDR3 is TGTGCCATCAGTGACGGTAGCACAGATACGCAGTATTTT.

This clonotype appeared once. CDR3 nucleotides: TGCGCCAGCAGCTTGGCCATCGGCAACTATGGCTACACCTTC. Translated: CASSLAIGNYGYTF. The chain joins TRBV5-1 to TRBJ1-2; D not resolved. CDR3 length: 14 residues. Trimming cost V 0 bases and J 2 bases, with 8 bases left between them. CDR1 is SGHRS and CDR2 is YFSETQ in the germline V gene.

This clonotype was found a few times. This rearrangement joins TRBV27 to TRBJ2-7; D is unclear. Trimming removed 3 bases from V and 3 bases from J, with 12 bases in between. The CDR3 runs 14 residues. Germline assignment: CDR1 MNHEY and CDR2 SMNVEV (reference sequence). CDR3 in amino acids: CASSFLAEGYEQYF. The CDR3 nucleotides are TGTGCCAGCAGTTTTCTGGCCGAAGGCTACGAGCAGTACTTC.

CDR3 loop: CASSLWRPGANVLTF. In DNA form, the CDR3 reads TGTGCCAGCAGCCTCTGGCGGCCCGGGGCCAACGTCCTGACTTTC. V is TRBV9 and J is TRBJ2-6; D not resolved. Looked up from germline, CDR1 is SGDLS and CDR2 is YYNGEE. V shed 4 bases and J shed 4 bases, with 12 bases lying between them. This CDR3 spans 15 amino acids.

The V call is TRBV12-3 or TRBV12-4, the J call TRBJ2-5; D is undetermined. The CDR3 spans 12 residues. The V and J ends lost 1 base and 9 bases respectively, with 9 bases between them. CDR3 amino acids: CASSLGGGAQYF. CDR3 DNA: TGTGCCAGCAGTTTAGGAGGTGGGGCCCAGTACTTC.

This clonotype was seen a handful of times. The genes are TRBV5-1 and TRBJ1-1; the match to TRBD1 covers 9 bases. In germline, CDR1 is SGHRS, CDR2 YFSETQ. With 4 bases clipped from V and 7 bases from J, the junction kept 2 bases outside the gene matches. The CDR3 covers 12 residues. CDR3 region: CASSRTGVEAFF. The CDR3 bases are TGCGCCAGCAGCCGGACAGGGGTTGAAGCTTTCTTT.

The rearrangement links TRBV7-2 to TRBJ2-7; D gene unclear. Germline lookup yields CDR1 SGHTA and CDR2 FQGNSA. Trimming took 2 bases from V and 5 from J, leaving 19 bases between them. The CDR3 consists of 16 residues. Written as DNA, the CDR3 is TGTGCCAGCAGCTTATTCCACAGACGGATTCCCCACGAGCAGTACTTC. Protein sequence: CASSLFHRRIPHEQYF. The full variable domain, completed using reference TRBV7-2 and TRBJ2-7, is GAGVSQSPSNKVTEKGKDVELRCDPISGHTALYWYRQSLGQGLEFLIYFQGNSAPDKSGLPSDRFSAERTGGSVSTLTIQRTQQEDSAVYLCASSLFHRRIPHEQYFGPGTRLTVT.

This clonotype was counted a few times. The chain combines TRBV7-3 with TRBJ2-3, with TRBD2 matching 10 bases. CDR3 size: 15 residues. With V trimmed by 6 bases and J by 5 bases, 8 bases remained unmatched. Germline CDR1 is SGHTA and CDR2 is FQGTGA. CDR3 coding DNA: TGTGCCAGCAGTTTGAGCGGGGGGGCCGGAGATACGCAGTATTTT. As protein: CASSLSGGAGDTQYF.

The gene calls are TRBV7-9 and TRBJ1-5; D not certain. CDR3 size: 14 residues. Germline V gene data show CDR1 as SEHNR and CDR2 as FQNEAQ (reference sequence). V lost 2 bases and J lost 2, with 7 bases in between. The CDR3 region is CASSLSGGNQPQHF. The CDR3 DNA is TGTGCCAGCAGCTTATCCGGGGGCAATCAGCCCCAGCATTTT.

The chain has TRBV7-9 and TRBJ1-2; D uncertain. The CDR3 extends over 14 amino acids. V was cut by 4 bases and J by 4 bases, with 13 bases left in between. The germline V gene encodes CDR1 SEHNR and CDR2 FQNEAQ (reference sequence). Here the CDR3 reads CASSSTVGFYGYTF. DNA of the CDR3: TGTGCCAGCAGCTCCACTGTAGGGTTCTATGGCTACACCTTC.

The V and J genes are TRBV4-3 and TRBJ2-5; TRBD1 agrees at 9 bases. V lost 0 bases to trimming and J lost 4 bases; unmatched junction nucleotides: 9. Germline lookup yields CDR1 LGHNA and CDR2 YSLEER. This CDR3 region has 17 residues. The CDR3, as DNA: TGCGCCAGCAGCCAAGAGTTACCGGGACAGGGTCGAGAGACCCAGTACTTC. Translated, it gives CASSQELPGQGRETQYF.

The genes are TRBV24-1 and TRBJ1-1, with 8 bases matching TRBD1. The CDR3 has 14 amino acids. V was pared by 2 bases and J by 7 bases, with 5 bases of the junction left unmatched. Germline lookup yields CDR1 KGHDR and CDR2 SFDVKD. CDR3 residues: CATSDSGGVHEAFF. The DNA for the CDR3 is TGTGCCACCAGTGATTCAGGGGGCGTACATGAAGCTTTCTTT.

In this sample, this clonotype turned up a few times. The chain employs TRBV11-2 and TRBJ2-4; 8 positions match TRBD2. The CDR3 extends over 16 amino acids. Germline V lookup: CDR1 SGHAT, CDR2 FQNNGV. After removal of 5 bases from V and 2 bases from J, the junction contained 8 bases not matched to a gene. As DNA, the CDR3 is TGTGCCAGCAGCCGCTCCGGGGGGGAATCCAAAAACATTCAGTACTTC. This encodes CASSRSGGESKNIQYF.

The chain uses TRBV21-1 and TRBJ2-2; the table's D gene call, TRBD1, was not cross checked with the DNA. TRBV21-1 is assigned pseudogene status. The CDR3 is 18 amino acids. The DNA for the CDR3 is TGTGCCAGCCGAACGCCCCGAAGGCCCAGGTACAACACCGGGGAGCTGTTTTTT. The encoded protein is CASRTPRRPRYNTGELFF.

This clonotype was recorded a few times. The chain links TRBV5-1 to TRBJ1-1; D is unresolved. This CDR3 spans 15 amino acids. Germline V CDR1 and CDR2: SGHRS, YFSETQ. V shed 2 bases and J shed 0 bases, with 11 bases lying between them. The CDR3 spells CASSFLEGMNTEAFF. Here the CDR3 DNA reads TGCGCCAGCAGCTTCTTGGAGGGAATGAACACTGAAGCTTTCTTT. Full variable domain (remainder filled in from reference TRBV5-1 and TRBJ1-1): KAGVTQTPRYLIKTRGQQVTLSCSPISGHRSVSWYQQTPGQGLQFLFEYFSETQRNKGNFPGRFSGRQFSNSRSEMNVSTLELGDSALYLCASSFLEGMNTEAFFGQGTRLTVV.

This clonotype showed up just a few times. This chain connects TRBV5-1 to TRBJ2-7; either TRBD1 or TRBD2 may fit D (5 bases each). The CDR3 consists of 13 residues. CDR1 is SGHRS and CDR2 is YFSETQ in the germline V gene. The ends were cut back, 7 bases at V and 0 bases at J, with 11 bases in the middle. For the CDR3, the DNA is TGCGCCAGCGCGTGGGGGTACTCCTACGAGCAGTACTTC. This translates into CASAWGYSYEQYF.

CDR3 DNA sequence: TGTGCCAGCAGTGGTTGGGACAGGGTAGCTGGGGCCAACGTCCTGACTTTC. It translates to CASSGWDRVAGANVLTF. The V call is TRBV6-2 or TRBV6-3, the J call TRBJ2-6; the match to TRBD1 covers 9 bases. Looked up from germline, CDR1 is MNHEY and CDR2 is SVGEGT. Trimming removed 5 bases from V and 2 bases from J; junction bases left unmatched: 7. This CDR3 region has 17 residues.

This clonotype was counted a single time. The genes are TRBV12-3 or TRBV12-4 and TRBJ2-7, with D possibly matching TRBD2 (7 bases). The CDR3 is 15 amino acids. V dropped 1 base and J dropped 3 bases, with 13 bases sitting between them. CDR3 DNA: TGTGCCAGCAGTTTAGTAGGGGGGGCAGGCTACGAGCAGTACTTC. As protein: CASSLVGGAGYEQYF.

The J gene is TRBJ2-7, the V gene TRBV10-3, with 7 bases identical to TRBD1. This CDR3 is 14 amino acids long. Germline loops: CDR1 ENHRY, CDR2 SYGVKD. V shed 7 bases, J shed 1 base, and the junction held 7 bases outside the gene matches. The CDR3 bases are TGTGCCATCACGGACCCAGGGGGATCCTACGAGCAGTACTTC. Translating gives CAITDPGGSYEQYF.

The genes are TRBV29-1 and TRBJ1-2, with 7 bases that match TRBD1. The V segment lost 4 bases and the J segment 2 bases; nucleotides outside the gene matches: 7. Germline CDR1 SQVTM, CDR2 ANQGSEA. CDR3 length: 14 amino acids. This CDR3 is CSVVEMTGNYGYTF. CDR3 bases: TGCAGCGTTGTAGAGATGACAGGGAACTATGGCTACACCTTC.

The table lists this clonotype with a few counts. This chain connects TRBV20-1 to TRBJ2-7; 8 nucleotides agree with TRBD2. The CDR3 totals 16 residues. Trimming cost V 6 bases and J 1 base; bases outside gene matches: 14. Germline V gene sequence: CDR1 DFQATT, CDR2 SNEGSKA (reference sequence). CDR3 in amino acids: CSAPDPLAGGSYEQYF. The CDR3 nucleotides are TGCAGTGCCCCGGACCCCCTGGCGGGGGGATCCTACGAGCAGTACTTC.

This clonotype was seen many times. This sequence joins TRBV6-6 and TRBJ2-7; a weak D match, TRBD2 (5 bases). V gave up 10 bases and J gave up 3 bases, with 13 bases separating them. CDR1 and CDR2 from the germline V gene are MNHNY and SVGAGI (reference sequence). The CDR3 is 12 residues long. CDR3 coding DNA: TGTGCCACCTTCGCGGGCCTCTACGAGCAGTACTTC. This codes for CATFAGLYEQYF.

The V call is TRBV7-8, the J call TRBJ2-2, with TRBD2 identical over 15 bases. CDR1 is SGHVS, CDR2 FQNEAQ, per germline. The CDR3 runs 17 residues. Trimming cost V 5 bases and J 0 bases; bases outside gene matches: 1. The CDR3 here is CASSRTSGGANTGELFF. Written as DNA, the CDR3 is TGTGCCAGCAGCAGGACTAGCGGGGGGGCGAACACCGGGGAGCTGTTTTTT.

This chain joins TRBV10-1 and TRBJ2-3; 7 bases line up with TRBD2. The CDR3 has 14 amino acids. V trimming: 4 bases; J trimming: 5 bases; junction bases outside the gene matches: 6. Germline CDR1 and CDR2: WNHNN and SYGVQD (reference sequence). As DNA, the CDR3 is TGCGCCAGCAGTGGACTAGCCCGGGGAGATACGCAGTATTTT. Protein: CASSGLARGDTQYF.